These T cell receptor beta chains were read from a single sample in a study of T cells in Graves' hyperthyroidism and ophthalmopathy. TCRdb reprocessed the multiplex PCR reads via MiXCR and lists one record per CDR3 protein. Of roughly 380,000 distinct CDR3 sequences listed, 15% to 20% are singletons. The material sequenced was blood. The receptors derive from a middle-aged woman with Graves' ophthalmopathy. The CDR3 runs from the conserved cysteine through the conserved F or W. Each record gives: clone size, D gene, V gene, J gene, CDR3 protein, CDR3 DNA. D genes are given only for firm matches. Only some rows state a clone size, as once, few, many or a class for expanded clones.

abundance: few; d_gene: TRBD1; v_gene: TRBV6-1; j_gene: TRBJ2-5; CDR3aa: CASRGWGQGKETQYF; CDR3nt: TGTGCCAGCAGGGGTTGGGGACAGGGAAAAGAGACCCAGTACTTC
abundance: many; d_gene: NA; v_gene: TRBV6-5; j_gene: TRBJ1-5; CDR3aa: CATRPGPQQPQHF; CDR3nt: TGTGCCACAAGACCGGGGCCACAGCAGCCCCAGCATTTT
abundance: many; d_gene: NA; v_gene: TRBV29-1; j_gene: TRBJ2-5; CDR3aa: CSVVPGRSETQYF; CDR3nt: TGCAGCGTTGTACCGGGCCGTTCGGAGACCCAGTACTTC
abundance: few; d_gene: TRBD2; v_gene: TRBV11-1; j_gene: TRBJ2-7; CDR3aa: CASSLAGTSGRGGGIYEQYF; CDR3nt: TGTGCCAGCAGCCTAGCCGGGACTAGCGGGAGAGGGGGTGGGATATACGAGCAGTACTTC
abundance: many; d_gene: NA; v_gene: TRBV27; j_gene: TRBJ2-7; CDR3aa: CASSRTASYEQYF; CDR3nt: TGTGCCAGCAGTCGGACAGCCTCCTACGAGCAGTACTTC
abundance: many; d_gene: TRBD1; v_gene: TRBV27; j_gene: TRBJ1-5; CDR3aa: CASSSLGTGIDQPQHF; CDR3nt: TGTGCCAGCAGTTCCCTAGGGACAGGGATTGATCAGCCCCAGCATTTT
abundance: once; d_gene: NA; v_gene: TRBV28; j_gene: TRBJ2-5; CDR3aa: CASSLSWVAETQYF; CDR3nt: TGTGCCAGCAGTTTATCGTGGGTGGCGGAGACCCAGTACTTC
abundance: few; d_gene: NA; v_gene: TRBV12-3/TRBV12-4; j_gene: TRBJ1-1; CDR3aa: CASSFSGGSGNTEAFF; CDR3nt: TGTGCCAGCAGTTTTAGCGGGGGGTCAGGGAACACTGAAGCTTTCTTT
abundance: many; d_gene: TRBD1; v_gene: TRBV12-3/TRBV12-4; j_gene: TRBJ1-3; CDR3aa: CASTPGQFFSGNTIYF; CDR3nt: TGTGCCAGCACCCCGGGACAGTTCTTCTCTGGAAACACCATATATTTT
abundance: many; d_gene: TRBD2; v_gene: TRBV7-2; j_gene: TRBJ2-7; CDR3aa: CASSGGLAGMNEQYF; CDR3nt: TGTGCCAGCAGTGGAGGACTAGCGGGAATGAACGAGCAGTACTTC
abundance: many; d_gene: TRBD1; v_gene: TRBV3-1; j_gene: TRBJ2-7; CDR3aa: CASSQDQGASYEQYF; CDR3nt: TGTGCCAGCAGCCAAGACCAGGGGGCCTCCTACGAGCAGTACTTC
abundance: many; d_gene: TRBD1; v_gene: TRBV6-5; j_gene: TRBJ1-2; CDR3aa: CASSTGDRGYTF; CDR3nt: TGTGCCAGCAGTACAGGGGATCGGGGCTACACCTTC
abundance: NA; d_gene: TRBD1; v_gene: TRBV6-1; j_gene: TRBJ2-4; CDR3aa: CASSEGVGGLAKNIQYF; CDR3nt: TGTGCCAGCAGTGAAGGTGTAGGGGGCCTAGCCAAAAACATTCAGTACTTC
abundance: many; d_gene: NA; v_gene: TRBV30; j_gene: TRBJ1-2; CDR3aa: CAWSFYIAGYTF; CDR3nt: TGTGCCTGGAGTTTTTACATTGCGGGCTACACCTTC
abundance: NA; d_gene: TRBD2; v_gene: TRBV9; j_gene: TRBJ2-5; CDR3aa: CASSVGLAGMKETQYF; CDR3nt: TGTGCCAGCAGCGTAGGACTAGCGGGGATGAAAGAGACCCAGTACTTC
abundance: NA; d_gene: TRBD1; v_gene: TRBV12-5; j_gene: TRBJ2-1; CDR3aa: CASGPNRGSYNEQFF; CDR3nt: TGTGCTAGTGGTCCCAACAGGGGCTCCTACAATGAGCAGTTCTTC
abundance: many; d_gene: TRBD1; v_gene: TRBV7-8; j_gene: TRBJ1-1; CDR3aa: CASSLGQGENEAFF; CDR3nt: TGTGCCAGCAGCCTTGGACAGGGGGAGAATGAAGCTTTCTTT
abundance: many; d_gene: NA; v_gene: TRBV30; j_gene: TRBJ1-5; CDR3aa: CAWQLRGRNQPQHF; CDR3nt: TGTGCCTGGCAGCTGCGGGGCCGTAATCAGCCCCAGCATTTT
abundance: many; d_gene: TRBD1; v_gene: TRBV20-1; j_gene: TRBJ1-2; CDR3aa: CSARVDRSNYGYTF; CDR3nt: TGCAGTGCTAGAGTGGACAGGAGTAACTATGGCTACACCTTC
abundance: many; d_gene: NA; v_gene: TRBV5-1; j_gene: TRBJ1-1; CDR3aa: CASSNTGTGLEAFF; CDR3nt: TGCGCCAGCAGCAATACCGGCACAGGATTAGAAGCTTTCTTT
abundance: NA; d_gene: TRBD1; v_gene: TRBV24-1; j_gene: TRBJ2-2; CDR3aa: CASDPGQGTTGELFF; CDR3nt: TGTGCCAGTGATCCGGGACAGGGGACCACCGGGGAGCTGTTTTTT
abundance: NA; d_gene: TRBD1; v_gene: TRBV25-1; j_gene: TRBJ1-2; CDR3aa: CASYDRGGYTF; CDR3nt: TGTGCCAGCTATGACAGGGGAGGCTACACCTTC
abundance: many; d_gene: NA; v_gene: TRBV12-5; j_gene: TRBJ1-2; CDR3aa: CASDSRWFGYGYTF; CDR3nt: TGTGCTAGTGATTCCCGATGGTTCGGCTATGGCTACACCTTC
abundance: many; d_gene: NA; v_gene: TRBV20-1; j_gene: TRBJ2-2; CDR3aa: CSARDQGGTGELFF; CDR3nt: TGCAGTGCTAGAGATCAGGGGGGAACCGGGGAGCTGTTTTTT